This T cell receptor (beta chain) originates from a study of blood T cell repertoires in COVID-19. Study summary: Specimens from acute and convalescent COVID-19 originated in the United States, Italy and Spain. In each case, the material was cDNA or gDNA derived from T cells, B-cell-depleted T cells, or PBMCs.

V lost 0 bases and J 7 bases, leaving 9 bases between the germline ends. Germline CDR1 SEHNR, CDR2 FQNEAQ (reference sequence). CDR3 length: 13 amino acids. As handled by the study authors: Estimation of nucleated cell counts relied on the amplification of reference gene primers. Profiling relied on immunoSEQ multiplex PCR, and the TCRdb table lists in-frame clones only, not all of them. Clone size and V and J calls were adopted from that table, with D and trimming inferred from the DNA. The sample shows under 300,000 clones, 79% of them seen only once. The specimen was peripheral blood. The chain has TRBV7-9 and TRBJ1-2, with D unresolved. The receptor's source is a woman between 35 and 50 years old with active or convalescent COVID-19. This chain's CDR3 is CASSLAGVGGYTF. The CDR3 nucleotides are TGTGCCAGCAGCTTAGCCGGGGTTGGTGGCTACACCTTC.